The 9 T cell receptor beta chains listed next were all sequenced from one sample in a study of beta chain features in type 1 diabetes. Study observations and caveats: Type 1 diabetes patients showed a moderate but significant shortening of TCRB CDR3s in all four CD4+ subsets.

Expressed TCRB transcripts were sequenced after all isolated RNA was converted to cDNA. The table came from immunoSEQ multiplex PCR; TCRdb's copy has only in-frame clones and leaves some out. The repertoire holds about 160,000 clones, with 6.5% to 10% as singletons. No cognate antigen is known for these TCRs. The sample was central memory CD4+ T cells from blood. These receptors all come from a young woman with type 1 diabetes.

This clone was seen a handful of times. Its ends do not fully match the called genes, so a read error is possible. The chain joins TRBV2 to TRBJ1-4; 8 bases are shared with TRBD1. There are 13 residues in the CDR3. The germline gives CDR1 SNHLY, CDR2 FYNNEI. The CDR3 nucleotides are TGTGCCAGCCGTGACAGGGGTAACGAAAAACTGTTTTTT. Its protein product is CASRDRGNEKLFF.

This clone was counted many times. This rearrangement joins TRBV5-4 to TRBJ1-4, with D uncertain. Trimming left V 7 bases short and J 4 bases short, with 8 bases between. This CDR3 has 12 amino acids. CDR1 and CDR2 (germline): SGHNT, YYREEE (reference sequence). The CDR3 reads CASQQDNEKLFF. In nucleotides, the CDR3 is TGTGCCAGCCAGCAGGATAATGAAAAACTGTTTTTT.

This chain uses TRBV18 with TRBJ1-5, with D hard to call. Per germline, CDR1 KGHSH and CDR2 LQKENI. V was trimmed by 2 bases and J by 2 bases, leaving 16 bases between them. The CDR3 is 17 amino acids. CDR3 coding DNA: TGTGCCAGCTCACCAAAGACCTGGACTGATGGCAATCAGCCCCAGCATTTT. It specifies CASSPKTWTDGNQPQHF.

This clone was observed many times. The genes are TRBV2 and TRBJ2-5, with D hard to call. From germline, CDR1 is SNHLY and CDR2 FYNNEI. The CDR3 has 13 amino acids. Trimming took off 3 bases at V and 3 bases at J, with 8 bases between the two ends. For the CDR3, the DNA is TGTGCCAGCAGTGAGGGCAGAGAAGAGACCCAGTACTTC. As protein: CASSEGREETQYF.

This chain uses TRBV5-1 with TRBJ2-7, with TRBD1 matching over 7 bases. Trimming took 7 bases from V and 0 from J; bases not matched to a gene: 13. The CDR3 runs 16 residues. Germline V CDR1 and CDR2: SGHRS, YFSETQ. The CDR3 DNA is TGCGCCAGCCCCAGGGGGAGCAACCGCAGCTCCTACGAGCAGTACTTC. This gives the protein CASPRGSNRSSYEQYF.

The J gene is TRBJ2-2, the V gene TRBV5-6; possibly TRBD1 for D (6 bases). The CDR3 is made up of 14 amino acids. Trimming took off 3 bases at V and 6 bases at J, with 12 bases between the two ends. Per the germline V gene, CDR1 is SGHDT and CDR2 is YYEEEE. CDR3 protein: CASSSQGPAGELFF. As DNA, the CDR3 is TGTGCCAGCAGCTCCCAGGGGCCGGCCGGGGAGCTGTTTTTT.

This clone was seen at least ten times. The rearrangement links TRBV21-1 to TRBJ2-7; the DNA was not used to check the table's D call, TRBD2. TRBV21-1 is listed as a pseudogene. The CDR3 extends over 17 amino acids. The CDR3 protein is CASRLAGGLSSSYEQYF. The CDR3 nucleotides read TGTGCCAGTCGACTAGCGGGGGGACTTTCCAGCTCCTACGAGCAGTACTTC.

V is TRBV5-4 and J is TRBJ2-2, with TRBD2 matching 12 bases. The CDR3 length is 15 residues. J gave up 8 bases and V 6 bases, and 8 bases lay outside the gene matches. The germline CDR1 and CDR2 sequences are SGHNT and YYREEE (reference sequence). CDR3 loop: CASTLAGGFGGELFF. The CDR3 DNA reads TGTGCCAGCACTCTAGCGGGAGGGTTCGGAGGGGAGCTGTTTTTT.

The CDR3: CASRPGGSLNTEAFF. Here the CDR3 DNA reads TGCGCCAGCAGGCCAGGGGGGAGCCTGAACACTGAAGCTTTCTTT. The chain is built from TRBV5-1 and TRBJ1-1, with 7 positions matching TRBD1. Trimming at V came to 5 bases and at J to 0 bases, leaving 7 bases not matched to a gene. Germline values: CDR1 SGHRS, CDR2 YFSETQ. The CDR3 loop spans 15 amino acids.